This TCR beta chain was identified in a study of technical replicates of blood from a handful of donors. Libraries were prepared by immunoSEQ multiplex PCR; TCRdb keeps only in-frame clonotypes and omits some of them. This sample has tens of thousands of clones, with roughly 90% found just once. Germline CDR1 and CDR2: SNHLY and FYNNEI. CDR3 length: 14 residues. V lost 5 bases and J lost 10, with 18 bases in between. The V call is TRBV2, the J call TRBJ2-1; perhaps TRBD2 as D (6 bases). The sequenced sample consisted of PBMCs. The receptor was derived from a human donor in good health. Some clones in this sample may be carry-over from other donors' samples. CDR3 in amino acids: CASSWGTYGREQFF. CDR3 DNA: TGTGCCAGCAGTTGGGGGACTTACGGGCGGGAGCAGTTCTTC.